Listed below are T cell receptor beta chains from one sample, sequenced in a study of molecular identifiers for immune sequencing clone quantification. TCRdb ran MiXCR on the PCR reads and lists one entry per CDR3 protein. The data show just under 650,000 distinct CDR3 sequences, with just under 20% seen just once and 0.75% to 0.95% held by the top ten. Source material: naive CD8+ T cells from blood, with Jurkat cell RNA spiked in. These receptor sequences come from a human donor in good health. Some libraries in this study had Jurkat cell RNA spiked in. CDR3s include the opening cysteine and the closing phenylalanine or tryptophan. A D gene is named only where the DNA matches it firmly. Size is omitted from some rows. Given values are once, few, many or a class for expanded clones.

V gene,J gene,clone size,D gene,CDR3 protein,CDR3 DNA
TRBV6-1,TRBJ2-7,few,-,CASRDAVGDEQYF,TGTGCCAGCCGGGACGCCGTAGGCGACGAGCAGTACTTC
TRBV20-1,TRBJ2-1,few,-,CSAIENGPRWSEQFF,TGCAGTGCTATCGAAAACGGCCCACGATGGAGTGAGCAGTTCTTC
TRBV12-3/TRBV12-4,TRBJ2-5,many,-,CASSFWRGSQETQYF,TGTGCCAGCAGTTTTTGGCGGGGCTCCCAAGAGACCCAGTACTTC
TRBV12-3/TRBV12-4,TRBJ2-7,many,-,CASSLGPGLYEQYF,TGTGCCAGCAGTTTGGGCCCGGGACTCTACGAGCAGTACTTC
TRBV5-1,TRBJ2-7,-,TRBD1,CASGTGQGLYEQYF,TGCGCCAGCGGCACGGGACAGGGCCTCTACGAGCAGTACTTC
TRBV28,TRBJ1-1,many,TRBD1,CASSLEKQGVPEAFF,TGTGCCAGCAGTTTAGAAAAACAGGGGGTTCCCGAAGCTTTCTTT
TRBV6-2/TRBV6-3,TRBJ1-5,many,-,CASSYGTSQWPQHF,TGTGCCAGCAGTTACGGGACAAGCCAATGGCCCCAGCATTTT
TRBV5-4,TRBJ2-5,many,-,CASSLDGVPQETQYF,TGTGCCAGCAGCTTGGATGGGGTACCCCAAGAGACCCAGTACTTC
TRBV12-3/TRBV12-4,TRBJ2-2,many,TRBD2,CASRAGATGELFF,TGTGCCAGCCGAGCGGGAGCAACCGGGGAGCTGTTTTTT
TRBV6-1,TRBJ1-5,many,-,CASSDEQPQHF,TGTGCCAGCAGCGACGAACAGCCCCAGCATTTT
TRBV2,TRBJ2-7,many,-,CASSRSGYEQYF,TGTGCCAGCAGTCGTTCCGGGTACGAGCAGTACTTC
TRBV4-3,TRBJ2-1,few,-,CASSQEQGSNEQFF,TGCGCCAGCAGCCAGGAACAGGGATCGAATGAGCAGTTCTTC
TRBV13,TRBJ2-5,-,-,CASSSRLGTQYF,TGTGCCAGCAGCTCAAGGTTGGGGACCCAGTACTTC
TRBV4-2,TRBJ1-1,many,-,CASSQSTEAFF,TGTGCCAGCAGCCAGAGTACTGAAGCTTTCTTT
TRBV5-6,TRBJ2-2,-,-,CASSLGVGGELFF,TGTGCCAGCAGCTTGGGAGTTGGCGGGGAGCTGTTTTTT
TRBV5-1,TRBJ2-7,many,TRBD2,CASGEGTSYEQYF,TGCGCCAGCGGGGAGGGGACTTCCTACGAGCAGTACTTC
TRBV4-1,TRBJ2-6,many,-,CASSQGDGVQAGANVLTF,TGCGCCAGCAGCCAAGGGGACGGGGTACAGGCTGGGGCCAACGTCCTGACTTTC
TRBV3-1,TRBJ2-3,few,-,CASSPTGMSTDTQYF,TGTGCCAGCAGCCCTACAGGCATGAGCACAGATACGCAGTATTTT
TRBV20-1,TRBJ1-1,few,TRBD1,CSARETGTAHSGTEAFF,TGCAGTGCTAGAGAAACCGGGACAGCACATTCCGGCACTGAAGCTTTCTTT
TRBV9,TRBJ2-2,-,-,CASSVGAGANTGELFF,TGTGCCAGCAGCGTAGGGGCCGGGGCGAACACCGGGGAGCTGTTTTTT
TRBV6-2/TRBV6-3,TRBJ1-2,many,-,CASSYPPGGYGYTF,TGTGCCAGCAGTTACCCCCCGGGGGGTTATGGCTACACCTTC
TRBV27,TRBJ2-7,few,TRBD1,CASSLAVQGGYEQYF,TGTGCCAGCAGTTTAGCGGTACAGGGGGGATACGAGCAGTACTTC
TRBV4-1,TRBJ2-5,few,-,CASSQQTERLQETQYF,TGCGCCAGCAGCCAACAGACGGAGAGACTCCAAGAGACCCAGTACTTC
TRBV12-3/TRBV12-4,TRBJ2-7,many,TRBD2,CASSHLVAGDYEQYF,TGTGCCAGCAGTCACCTAGTAGCGGGGGACTACGAGCAGTACTTC
TRBV28,TRBJ2-5,many,TRBD1,CASSRQGAETQYF,TGTGCCAGCAGTCGCCAGGGGGCAGAGACCCAGTACTTC
TRBV21-1,TRBJ2-4,-,-,CASRSGTAKAKNIRYF,TGTGCCAGCAGATCAGGGACAGCCAAAGCCAAAAACATTCGGTACTTC
TRBV20-1,TRBJ2-2,-,-,CSTTVPGTNTGELFF,TGCAGTACTACGGTACCCGGGACGAACACCGGGGAGCTGTTTTTT
TRBV25-1,TRBJ1-1,-,TRBD1,CASSDGTGHTEAFF,TGTGCCAGCAGTGATGGGACAGGGCACACTGAAGCTTTCTTT
TRBV4-3,TRBJ2-3,many,-,CASSRYRASTDTQYF,TGCGCCAGCAGCCGATACAGGGCTAGCACAGATACGCAGTATTTT
TRBV7-2,TRBJ2-3,-,TRBD2,CASSFLGGGNTDTQYF,TGTGCCAGCAGCTTCCTCGGCGGGGGAAACACAGATACGCAGTATTTT
TRBV6-2/TRBV6-3,TRBJ2-5,many,-,CASAAGSQETQYF,TGTGCCAGCGCGGCAGGCAGCCAAGAGACCCAGTACTTC
TRBV28,TRBJ1-5,-,TRBD1,CASSIGTGLSQPQHF,TGTGCCAGCAGCATCGGGACAGGTCTGAGTCAGCCCCAGCATTTT
TRBV27,TRBJ2-2,few,-,CASSPRQTENTGELFF,TGTGCCAGCAGTCCGAGACAGACGGAGAACACCGGGGAGCTGTTTTTT
TRBV28,TRBJ1-5,many,-,CASGDHNQPQHF,TGTGCCAGTGGGGACCACAATCAGCCCCAGCATTTT
TRBV30,TRBJ2-1,many,-,CAWSLDSYNEQFF,TGTGCCTGGAGCCTAGACTCCTACAATGAGCAGTTCTTC
TRBV6-6,TRBJ2-1,many,-,CASSYLVRNEQFF,TGTGCCAGCAGTTACCTAGTGAGGAATGAGCAGTTCTTC